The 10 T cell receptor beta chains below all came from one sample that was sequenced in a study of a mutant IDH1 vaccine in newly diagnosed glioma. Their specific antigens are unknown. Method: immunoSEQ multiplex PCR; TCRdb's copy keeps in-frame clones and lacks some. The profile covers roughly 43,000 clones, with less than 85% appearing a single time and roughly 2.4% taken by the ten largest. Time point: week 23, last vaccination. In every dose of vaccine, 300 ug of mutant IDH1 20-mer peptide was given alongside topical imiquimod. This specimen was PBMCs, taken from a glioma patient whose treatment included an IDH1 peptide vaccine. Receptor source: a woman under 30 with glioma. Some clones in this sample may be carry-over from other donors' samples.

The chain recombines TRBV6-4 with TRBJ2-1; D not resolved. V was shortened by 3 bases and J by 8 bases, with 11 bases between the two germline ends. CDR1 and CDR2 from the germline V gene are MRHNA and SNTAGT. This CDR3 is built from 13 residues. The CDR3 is CASSEGPEDEQFF. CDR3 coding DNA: TGTGCCAGCAGTGAAGGACCCGAGGATGAGCAGTTCTTC.

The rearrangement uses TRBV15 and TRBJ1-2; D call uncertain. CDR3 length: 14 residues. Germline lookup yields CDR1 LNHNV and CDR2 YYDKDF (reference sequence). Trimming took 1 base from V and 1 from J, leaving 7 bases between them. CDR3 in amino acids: CATSRAVINYGYTF. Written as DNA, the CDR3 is TGTGCCACCAGCAGAGCGGTGATTAACTATGGCTACACCTTC.

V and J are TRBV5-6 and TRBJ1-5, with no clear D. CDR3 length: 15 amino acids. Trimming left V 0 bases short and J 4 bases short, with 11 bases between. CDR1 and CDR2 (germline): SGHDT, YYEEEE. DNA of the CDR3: TGTGCCAGCAGCTTGGGATTATCGGGGAATCAGCCCCAGCATTTT. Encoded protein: CASSLGLSGNQPQHF.

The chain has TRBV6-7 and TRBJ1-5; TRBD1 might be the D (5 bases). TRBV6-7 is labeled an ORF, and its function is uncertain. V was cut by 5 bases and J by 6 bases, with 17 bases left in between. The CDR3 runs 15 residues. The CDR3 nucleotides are TGTGCCAGCAGTCGGGGAGGCAGGGTAACTCAGCCCCAGCATTTT. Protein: CASSRGGRVTQPQHF.

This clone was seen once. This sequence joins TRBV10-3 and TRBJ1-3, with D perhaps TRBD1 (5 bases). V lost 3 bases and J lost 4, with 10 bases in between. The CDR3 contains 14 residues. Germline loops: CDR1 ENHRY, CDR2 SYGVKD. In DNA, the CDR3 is TGTGCCATCAGTGAAAGGGGAGGCGGAAACACCATATATTTT. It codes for CAISERGGGNTIYF.

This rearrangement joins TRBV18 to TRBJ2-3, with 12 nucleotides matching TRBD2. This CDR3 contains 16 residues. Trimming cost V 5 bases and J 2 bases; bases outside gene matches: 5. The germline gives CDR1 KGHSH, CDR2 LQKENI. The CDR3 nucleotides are TGTGCCAGCTCATCTACTAGCGGGAGGTCCACAGATACGCAGTATTTT. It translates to CASSSTSGRSTDTQYF.

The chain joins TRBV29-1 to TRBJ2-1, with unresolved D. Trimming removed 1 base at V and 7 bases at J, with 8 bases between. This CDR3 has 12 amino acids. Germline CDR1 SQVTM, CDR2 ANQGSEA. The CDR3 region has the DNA TGCAGCGTTGAAGTGGTCAGTAATGAGCAGTTCTTC. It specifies CSVEVVSNEQFF.

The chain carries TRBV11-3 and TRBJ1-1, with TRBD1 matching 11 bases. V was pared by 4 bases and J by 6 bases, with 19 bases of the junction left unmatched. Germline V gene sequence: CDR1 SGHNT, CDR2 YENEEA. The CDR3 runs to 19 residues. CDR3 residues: CASSSTWVGQGAGRAEAFF. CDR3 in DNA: TGTGCCAGCAGCTCCACATGGGTCGGACAGGGGGCCGGAAGGGCTGAAGCTTTCTTT. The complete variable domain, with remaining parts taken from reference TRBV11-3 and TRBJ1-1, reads EAGVVQSPRYKIIEKKQPVAFWCNPISGHNTLYWYLQNLGQGPELLIRYENEEAVDDSQLPKDRFSAERLKGVDSTLKIQPAELGDSAVYLCASSSTWVGQGAGRAEAFFGQGTRLTVV.

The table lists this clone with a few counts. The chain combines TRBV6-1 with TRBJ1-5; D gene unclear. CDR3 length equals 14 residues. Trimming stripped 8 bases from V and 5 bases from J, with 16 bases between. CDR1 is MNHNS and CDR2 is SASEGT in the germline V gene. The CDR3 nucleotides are TGTGCCAGCTCTCCACCTAGAACGGATCAGCCCCAGCATTTT. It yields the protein CASSPPRTDQPQHF.

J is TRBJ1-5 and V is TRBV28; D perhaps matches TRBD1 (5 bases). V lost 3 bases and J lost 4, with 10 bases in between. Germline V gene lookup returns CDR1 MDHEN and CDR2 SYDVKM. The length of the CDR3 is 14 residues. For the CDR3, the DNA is TGTGCCAGCAGTTTGGGGGAGGAAAATCAGCCCCAGCATTTT. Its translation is CASSLGEENQPQHF.